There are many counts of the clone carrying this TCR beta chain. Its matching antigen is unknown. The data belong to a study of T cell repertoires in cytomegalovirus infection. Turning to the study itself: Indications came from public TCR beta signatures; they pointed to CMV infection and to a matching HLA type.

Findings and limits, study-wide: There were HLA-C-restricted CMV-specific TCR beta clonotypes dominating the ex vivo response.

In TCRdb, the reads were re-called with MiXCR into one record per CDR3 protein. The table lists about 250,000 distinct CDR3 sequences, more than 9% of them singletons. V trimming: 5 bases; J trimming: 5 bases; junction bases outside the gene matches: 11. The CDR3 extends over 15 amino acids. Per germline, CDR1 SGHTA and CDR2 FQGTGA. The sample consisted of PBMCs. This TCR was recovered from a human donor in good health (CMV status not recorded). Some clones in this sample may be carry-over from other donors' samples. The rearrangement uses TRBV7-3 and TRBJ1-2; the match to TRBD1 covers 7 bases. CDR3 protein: CASSPDRSLNYGYTF. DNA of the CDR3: TGTGCCAGCAGCCCGGACAGGAGCCTTAATTATGGCTACACCTTC.